These 15 T cell receptor beta chains were all obtained from the same sample, sequenced in a study of cytomegalovirus exposure and HLA in healthy donors. Generated by immunoSEQ multiplex PCR, the TCRdb table keeps only in-frame clones and is missing some. This sample has about 130,000 clones, with 89% found just once. Sequencing was carried out using PBMCs. The receptors originated from a woman aged 18-35 years in good health and CMV-seronegative.

V gene TRBV7-9 combines with J gene TRBJ2-3; maybe TRBD1 (6 bases). The CDR3 is made up of 15 amino acids. The V and J ends lost 5 bases and 0 bases respectively, with 12 bases between them. The germline CDR1 and CDR2 sequences are SEHNR and FQNEAQ (reference sequence). The CDR3 is CASSPSGASTDTQYF. CDR3 bases: TGTGCCAGCAGCCCATCAGGGGCTAGCACAGATACGCAGTATTTT.

This chain links TRBV5-1 with TRBJ2-2; D is possibly TRBD1 (6 bases). Germline-derived CDR1 and CDR2 are SGHRS and YFSETQ. V was pared by 4 bases and J by 5 bases, with 18 bases between. The CDR3 runs 16 residues. CDR3 protein: CASSAGDTVTTGELFF. Here the CDR3 DNA reads TGCGCCAGCAGCGCCGGGGACACCGTTACGACCGGGGAGCTGTTTTTT.

The chain recombines TRBV5-5 with TRBJ2-6; 9 bases match TRBD1. This CDR3 contains 17 residues. V was pared by 3 bases and J by 0 bases, with 4 bases of the junction left unmatched. Germline CDR1 and CDR2: SGHKS and YYEKEE (reference sequence). In DNA form, the CDR3 reads TGTGCCAGCAGCTCACAGGGGGCCCGCTCTGGGGCCAACGTCCTGACTTTC. It specifies CASSSQGARSGANVLTF.

V gene TRBV30 combines with J gene TRBJ1-4; the D gene is possibly TRBD1 (6 bases). From germline, CDR1 is GTSNPN and CDR2 SVGIG (reference sequence). Trimming cost V 5 bases and J 4 bases, with 14 bases left between them. The CDR3 contains 14 residues. The CDR3 here is CAWDQGFGNEKLFF. The DNA of the CDR3 is TGTGCCTGGGATCAGGGGTTCGGTAATGAAAAACTGTTTTTT.

The chain employs TRBV6-1 and TRBJ2-7, with 9 bases lining up with TRBD1. The CDR3 has 15 residues. The ends lost 1 base at V and 5 bases at J; junction bases unmatched: 6. Germline assignment: CDR1 MNHNS and CDR2 SASEGT. CDR3 loop: CASSEETGGAHEQYF. The CDR3 DNA is TGTGCCAGCAGTGAAGAAACAGGGGGCGCCCACGAGCAGTACTTC.

Worth noting for this clone: The same CDR3 arises from other DNA sequences in this sample as well. J is TRBJ1-1 and V is TRBV7-9; tentatively, D is TRBD1 (6 bases). This CDR3 contains 12 residues. Trimming left V 6 bases short and J 1 base short, with 6 bases between. Germline CDR1 is SEHNR and CDR2 is FQNEAQ (reference sequence). For the CDR3, the DNA is TGTGCCAGCAGACAGGGGAACACTGAAGCTTTCTTT. Translating gives CASRQGNTEAFF. The complete variable domain, with remaining parts taken from reference TRBV7-9 and TRBJ1-1, reads DTGVSQNPRHKITKRGQNVTFRCDPISEHNRLYWYRQTLGQGPEFLTYFQNEAQLEKSRLLSDRFSAERPKGSFSTLEIQRTEQGDSAMYLCASRQGNTEAFFGQGTRLTVV.

This clone is a singleton in its sample. V usage is TRBV9 and J usage is TRBJ2-2; possibly TRBD2 for D (6 bases). Germline CDR1 SGDLS, CDR2 YYNGEE. V gave up 4 bases and J gave up 6 bases, with 13 bases separating them. The CDR3 sequence is 14 residues long. The CDR3 spells CASSIDSGAGELFF. For the CDR3, the DNA is TGTGCCAGCAGCATCGACTCGGGGGCCGGGGAGCTGTTTTTT.

This chain joins TRBV6-5 and TRBJ1-1; weak D call: TRBD1 (5 bases). Per germline, CDR1 MNHEY and CDR2 SVGAGI. This CDR3 comprises 14 residues. V was clipped by 7 bases and J by 8 bases, with 20 bases between them. Written as DNA, the CDR3 is TGTGCCAGCAACCCAGGAGGGGATCCTTGGGAAGCTTTCTTT. Its translation: CASNPGGDPWEAFF.

The sample holds one count of this clone. CDR3 in DNA: TGTGCCAGCAGTGAAGCGGGGAGCTCCTACGAGCAGTACGTC. Its protein is CASSEAGSSYEQYV. The rearrangement links TRBV6-1 to TRBJ2-7, with a weak D call TRBD2 (5 bases). Germline V gives CDR1 MNHNS, CDR2 SASEGT. CDR3 length equals 14 residues. V gave up 0 bases and J gave up 0 bases, with 6 bases separating them.

This chain connects TRBV19 to TRBJ2-5; 11 bases align to TRBD1. The ends lost 4 bases at V and 1 base at J; junction bases unmatched: 5. The V gene's germline CDR1 is LNHDA and CDR2 SQIVND (reference sequence). The CDR3 is 16 residues long. The CDR3 spells CASSKRDRGGQETQYF. CDR3 DNA sequence: TGTGCCAGTAGTAAAAGGGACAGGGGGGGCCAAGAGACCCAGTACTTC. Based on the CDR3 plus reference TRBV19 and TRBJ2-5, the full variable domain is DGGITQSPKYLFRKEGQNVTLSCEQNLNHDAMYWYRQDPGQGLRLIYYSQIVNDFQKGDIAEGYSVSREKKESFPLTVTSAQKNPTAFYLCASSKRDRGGQETQYFGPGTRLLVL.

The chain links TRBV5-1 to TRBJ2-3, with TRBD2 matching over 12 bases. There are 16 residues in the CDR3. After removal of 5 bases from V and 3 bases from J, the junction contained 7 bases not matched to a gene. The V gene's germline CDR1 is SGHRS and CDR2 YFSETQ. CDR3 loop: CASRATSGSVTDTQYF. CDR3 sequence (DNA): TGCGCCAGCAGGGCGACTAGCGGGAGTGTGACAGATACGCAGTATTTT.

This sequence joins TRBV14 and TRBJ1-1; D not resolved. V lost 1 base, J lost 4 bases, and 16 bases lay in between. CDR3 size: 16 residues. Germline V gene sequence: CDR1 SGHDN, CDR2 FVKESK. The CDR3: CASSQVDLRVGTEAFF. CDR3 sequence (DNA): TGTGCCAGCAGCCAAGTCGACCTGCGGGTAGGCACTGAAGCTTTCTTT.

This chain links TRBV5-1 with TRBJ2-7, with a possible D match to TRBD2 (6 bases). V lost 2 bases, J lost 0 bases, and 9 bases lay in between. This CDR3 has 14 amino acids. The V gene's germline CDR1 is SGHRS and CDR2 YFSETQ. CDR3 sequence: CASSFRDFSYEQYF. The CDR3 region has the DNA TGCGCCAGCAGCTTCCGGGACTTCTCCTACGAGCAGTACTTC.

The V and J genes are TRBV5-1 and TRBJ2-1; D unresolved. This CDR3 is 13 amino acids long. Trimming removed 10 bases at V and 5 bases at J, with 16 bases between. From germline, CDR1 is SGHRS and CDR2 YFSETQ. The DNA of the CDR3 is TGCGCCGCCTGCAGGCAGGAAGACAATGAGCAGTTCTTC. Its translation is CAACRQEDNEQFF. Based on the CDR3 plus reference TRBV5-1 and TRBJ2-1, the full variable domain is KAGVTQTPRYLIKTRGQQVTLSCSPISGHRSVSWYQQTPGQGLQFLFEYFSETQRNKGNFPGRFSGRQFSNSRSEMNVSTLELGDSALYLCAACRQEDNEQFFGPGTRLTVL.

The chain couples TRBV11-2 to TRBJ2-5, with TRBD1 matching 7 bases. Germline V gives CDR1 SGHAT, CDR2 FQNNGV. The CDR3 has 16 residues. V was clipped by 4 bases and J by 4 bases; unmatched bases: 12. This CDR3 reads CASSSYYRDSRETQYF. In nucleotides, the CDR3 is TGTGCCAGCAGCTCTTACTACCGGGACAGTCGAGAGACCCAGTACTTC. Looking up the rest from reference TRBV11-2 and TRBJ2-5 gives the full variable domain: EAGVAQSPRYKIIEKRQSVAFWCNPISGHATLYWYQQILGQGPKLLIQFQNNGVVDDSQLPKDRFSAERLKGVDSTLKIQPAKLEDSAVYLCASSSYYRDSRETQYFGPGTRLLVL.